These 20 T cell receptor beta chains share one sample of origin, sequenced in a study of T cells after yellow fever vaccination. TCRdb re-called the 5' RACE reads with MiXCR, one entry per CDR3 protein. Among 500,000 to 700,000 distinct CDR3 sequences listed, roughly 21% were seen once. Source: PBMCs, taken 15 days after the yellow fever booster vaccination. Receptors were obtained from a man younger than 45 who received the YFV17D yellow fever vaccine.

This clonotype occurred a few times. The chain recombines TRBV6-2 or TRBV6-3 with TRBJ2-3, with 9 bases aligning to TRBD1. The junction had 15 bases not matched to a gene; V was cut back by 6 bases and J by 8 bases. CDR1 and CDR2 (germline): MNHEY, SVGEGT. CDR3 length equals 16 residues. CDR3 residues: CASSYRTGAGPGTQYF. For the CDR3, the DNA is TGTGCCAGCAGCTACAGGACAGGGGCAGGTCCCGGTACGCAGTATTTT.

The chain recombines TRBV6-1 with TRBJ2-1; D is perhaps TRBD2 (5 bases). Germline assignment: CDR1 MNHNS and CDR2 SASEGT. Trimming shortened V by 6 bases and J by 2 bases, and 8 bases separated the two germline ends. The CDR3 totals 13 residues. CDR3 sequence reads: CASRGSTYNEQFF. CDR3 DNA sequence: TGTGCCAGCAGAGGGAGCACCTACAATGAGCAGTTCTTC.

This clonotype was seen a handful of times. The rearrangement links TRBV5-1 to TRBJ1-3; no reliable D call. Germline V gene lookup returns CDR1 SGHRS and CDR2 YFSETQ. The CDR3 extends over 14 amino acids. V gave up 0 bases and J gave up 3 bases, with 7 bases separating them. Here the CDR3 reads CASSLAGFGNTIYF. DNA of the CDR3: TGCGCCAGCAGCTTGGCTGGGTTTGGAAACACCATATATTTT.

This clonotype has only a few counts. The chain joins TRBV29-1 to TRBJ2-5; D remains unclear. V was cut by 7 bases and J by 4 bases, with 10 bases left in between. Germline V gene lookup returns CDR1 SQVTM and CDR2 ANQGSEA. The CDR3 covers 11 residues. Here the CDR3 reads CSASRVETQYF. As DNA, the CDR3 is TGCAGCGCTAGTAGGGTAGAGACCCAGTACTTC.

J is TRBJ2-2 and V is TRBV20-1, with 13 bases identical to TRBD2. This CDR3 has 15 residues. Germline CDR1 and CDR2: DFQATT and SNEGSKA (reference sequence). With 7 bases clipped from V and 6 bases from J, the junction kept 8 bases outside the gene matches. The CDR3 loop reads CSVPLGLAGPGELFF. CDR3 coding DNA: TGCAGTGTCCCATTGGGACTAGCGGGACCCGGGGAGCTGTTTTTT.

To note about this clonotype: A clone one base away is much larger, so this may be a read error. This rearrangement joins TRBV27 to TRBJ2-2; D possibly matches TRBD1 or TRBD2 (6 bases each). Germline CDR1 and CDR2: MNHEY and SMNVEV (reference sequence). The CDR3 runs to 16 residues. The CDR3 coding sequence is TGTGCCACCACCACCCGACGAGGAGGGGACACCGGGCAGCTGTTTTTT. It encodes CATTTRRGGDTGQLFF.

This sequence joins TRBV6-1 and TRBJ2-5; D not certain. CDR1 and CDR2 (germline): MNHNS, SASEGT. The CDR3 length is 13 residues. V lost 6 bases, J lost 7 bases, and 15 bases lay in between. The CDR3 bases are TGTGCCAGCAGAGGAGACGCCTCCAGGACCCAGTACTTC. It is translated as CASRGDASRTQYF.

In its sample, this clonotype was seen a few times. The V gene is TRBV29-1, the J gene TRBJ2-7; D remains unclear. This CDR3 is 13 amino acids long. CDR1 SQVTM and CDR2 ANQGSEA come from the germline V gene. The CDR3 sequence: CSTSTPGSYEQYF. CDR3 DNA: TGCAGTACTTCGACCCCGGGCTCCTACGAGCAGTACTTC.

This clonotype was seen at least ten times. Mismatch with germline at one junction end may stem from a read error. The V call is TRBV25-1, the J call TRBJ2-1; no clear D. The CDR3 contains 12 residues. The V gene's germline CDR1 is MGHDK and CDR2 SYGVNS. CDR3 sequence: CASSDHTLDLNF. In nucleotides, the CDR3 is TGTGCCAGCAGTGACCATACATTAGACCTCAACTTC. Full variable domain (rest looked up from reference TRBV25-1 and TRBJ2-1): EADIYQTPRYLVIGTGKKITLECSQTMGHDKMYWYQQDPGMELHLIHYSYGVNSTEKGDLSSESTVSRIRTEHFPLTLESARPSHTSQYLCASSDHTLDLNFGPGTRLTVL.

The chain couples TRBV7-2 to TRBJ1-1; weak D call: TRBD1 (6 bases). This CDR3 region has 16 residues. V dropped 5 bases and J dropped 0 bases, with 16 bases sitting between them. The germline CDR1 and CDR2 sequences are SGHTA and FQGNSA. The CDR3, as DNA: TGTGCCAGCAGCCCCCAGGACAGACTTTTGAACACTGAAGCTTTCTTT. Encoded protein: CASSPQDRLLNTEAFF.

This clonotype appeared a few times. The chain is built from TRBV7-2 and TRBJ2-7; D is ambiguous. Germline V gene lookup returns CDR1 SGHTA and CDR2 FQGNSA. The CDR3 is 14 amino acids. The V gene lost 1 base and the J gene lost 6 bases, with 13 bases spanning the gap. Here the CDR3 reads CASSLGVGRREQYF. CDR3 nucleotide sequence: TGTGCCAGCAGCTTAGGTGTGGGCCGTCGCGAGCAGTACTTC.

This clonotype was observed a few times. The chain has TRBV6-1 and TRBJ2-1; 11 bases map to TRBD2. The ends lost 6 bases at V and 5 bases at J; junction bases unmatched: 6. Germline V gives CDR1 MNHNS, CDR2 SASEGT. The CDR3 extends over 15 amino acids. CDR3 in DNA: TGTGCCAGCAGCCGCGGGACTAGCGGTCACAATGAGCAGTTCTTC. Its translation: CASSRGTSGHNEQFF.

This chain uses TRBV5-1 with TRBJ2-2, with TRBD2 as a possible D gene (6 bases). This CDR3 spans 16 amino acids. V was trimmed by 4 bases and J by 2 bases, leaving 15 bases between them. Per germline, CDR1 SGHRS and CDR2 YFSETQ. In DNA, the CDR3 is TGCGCCAGCAGCCTCCAACTAGCAGATAACACCGGGGAGCTGTTTTTT. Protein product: CASSLQLADNTGELFF.

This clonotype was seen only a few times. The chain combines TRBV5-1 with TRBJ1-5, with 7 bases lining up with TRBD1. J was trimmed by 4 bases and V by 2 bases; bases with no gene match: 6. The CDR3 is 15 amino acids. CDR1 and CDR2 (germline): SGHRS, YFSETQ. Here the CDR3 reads CASSFTGTANQPQHF. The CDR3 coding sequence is TGCGCCAGCAGCTTCACCGGGACAGCTAATCAGCCCCAGCATTTT.

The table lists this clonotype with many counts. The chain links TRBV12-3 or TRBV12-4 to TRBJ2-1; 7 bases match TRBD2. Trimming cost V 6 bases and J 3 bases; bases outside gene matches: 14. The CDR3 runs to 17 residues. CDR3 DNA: TGTGCCAGCAGCTACAAGAGTCTAGCGGTTTTCTACAATGAGCAGTTCTTC. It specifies CASSYKSLAVFYNEQFF.

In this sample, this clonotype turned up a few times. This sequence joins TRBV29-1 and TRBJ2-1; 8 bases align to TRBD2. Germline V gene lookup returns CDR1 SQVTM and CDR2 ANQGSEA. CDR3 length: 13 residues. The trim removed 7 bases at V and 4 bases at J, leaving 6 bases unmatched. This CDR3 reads CSASGSTYNEQFF. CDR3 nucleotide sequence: TGCAGCGCGAGCGGGAGTACTTACAATGAGCAGTTCTTC.

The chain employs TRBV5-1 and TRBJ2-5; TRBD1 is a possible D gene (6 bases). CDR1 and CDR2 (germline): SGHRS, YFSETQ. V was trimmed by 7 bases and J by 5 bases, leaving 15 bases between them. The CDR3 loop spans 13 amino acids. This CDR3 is CASRREGVETQYF. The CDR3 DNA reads TGCGCCAGCCGCCGCGAGGGGGTCGAGACCCAGTACTTC.

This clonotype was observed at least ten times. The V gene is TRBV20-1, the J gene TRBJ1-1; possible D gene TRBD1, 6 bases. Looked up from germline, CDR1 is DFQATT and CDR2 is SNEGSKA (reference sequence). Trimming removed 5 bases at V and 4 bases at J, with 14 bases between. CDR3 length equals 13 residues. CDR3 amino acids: CSAGGGAVTEAFF. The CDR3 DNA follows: TGCAGTGCTGGGGGGGGCGCGGTCACTGAAGCTTTCTTT.

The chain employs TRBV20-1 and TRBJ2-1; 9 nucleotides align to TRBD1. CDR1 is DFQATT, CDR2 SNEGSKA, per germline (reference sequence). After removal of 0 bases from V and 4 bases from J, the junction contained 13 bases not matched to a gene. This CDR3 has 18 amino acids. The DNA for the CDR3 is TGCAGTGCTAGAGATAGCCCTCAAGGGACAGGGTCATACAATGAGCAGTTCTTC. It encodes CSARDSPQGTGSYNEQFF.

The CDR3 here is CASSQEEGLAGTEQYF. CDR3 sequence (DNA): TGCGCCAGCAGCCAAGAGGAGGGACTAGCGGGAACAGAGCAGTACTTC. The chain combines TRBV4-3 with TRBJ2-7; 13 positions agree with TRBD2. Germline lookup yields CDR1 LGHNA and CDR2 YSLEER. The junction had 6 bases not matched to a gene; V was cut back by 0 bases and J by 7 bases. This CDR3 has 16 amino acids.